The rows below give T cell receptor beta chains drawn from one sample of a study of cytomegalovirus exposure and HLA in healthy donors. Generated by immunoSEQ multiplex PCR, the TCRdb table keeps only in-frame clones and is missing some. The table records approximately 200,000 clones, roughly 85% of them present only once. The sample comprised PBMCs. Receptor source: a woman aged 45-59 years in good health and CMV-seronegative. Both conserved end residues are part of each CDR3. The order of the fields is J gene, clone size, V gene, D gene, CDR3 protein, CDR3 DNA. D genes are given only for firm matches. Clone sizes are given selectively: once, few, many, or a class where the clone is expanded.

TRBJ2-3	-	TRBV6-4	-	CASSDSAGVRTDTQYF	TGTGCCAGCAGTGACTCTGCAGGGGTTAGGACAGATACGCAGTATTTT
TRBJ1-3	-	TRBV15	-	CATSRRGRWGNTIYF	TGTGCCACCAGCAGACGAGGGAGATGGGGAAACACCATATATTTT
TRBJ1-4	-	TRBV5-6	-	CASSLFRVNEKLFF	TGTGCCAGCAGCTTGTTTCGGGTTAATGAAAAACTGTTTTTT
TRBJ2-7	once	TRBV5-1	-	CASSLAAGATVTYEQYF	TGCGCCAGCAGCCTCGCCGCGGGGGCGACCGTGACCTACGAGCAGTACTTC
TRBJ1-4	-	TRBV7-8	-	CASSLNTAGPLFF	TGTGCCAGCAGCCTTAACACGGCAGGTCCACTGTTTTTT
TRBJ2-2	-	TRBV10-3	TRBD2	CAISESAGSVGELFF	TGTGCCATCAGTGAGTCAGCGGGATCAGTCGGGGAGCTGTTTTTT
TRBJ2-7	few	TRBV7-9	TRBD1	CASSQQGQVGYEQYF	TGTGCCAGCAGCCAGCAGGGACAGGTGGGCTACGAGCAGTACTTC
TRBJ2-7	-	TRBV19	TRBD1	CASSTTGVSAYEQYF	TGTGCCAGTAGTACGACAGGGGTATCCGCCTACGAGCAGTACTTC
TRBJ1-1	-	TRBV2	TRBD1	CASSADRSGTEAFF	TGTGCCAGCAGTGCGGACAGGTCGGGCACTGAAGCTTTCTTT
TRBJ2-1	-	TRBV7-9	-	CAWPGTVDRSGLNEQFF	TGTGCCTGGCCCGGGACAGTGGACCGTAGCGGTTTAAATGAGCAGTTCTTC
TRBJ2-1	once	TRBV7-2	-	CASSYRGSSYNEQFF	TGTGCCAGCAGCTATCGCGGAAGCTCCTACAATGAGCAGTTCTTC
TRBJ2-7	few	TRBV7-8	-	CASSLSGYEQYF	TGTGCCAGCAGCTTATCAGGGTACGAGCAGTACTTC
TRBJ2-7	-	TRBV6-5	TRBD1	CASSYSRQGVEQYF	TGTGCCAGCAGTTACTCGAGACAGGGTGTCGAGCAGTACTTC
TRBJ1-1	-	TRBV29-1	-	CSVLGWTTAFF	TGCAGCGTTTTGGGATGGACTACAGCTTTCTTT
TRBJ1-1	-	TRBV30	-	CAWKRRPRAEAFF	TGTGCCTGGAAGAGGCGCCCCCGAGCTGAAGCTTTCTTT
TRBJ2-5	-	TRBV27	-	CASSFGGAIVGTQYF	TGTGCCAGCAGTTTCGGGGGAGCTATCGTAGGGACCCAGTACTTC
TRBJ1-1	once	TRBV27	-	CASSLGTANTEAFF	TGTGCCAGCAGTCTAGGTACTGCGAACACTGAAGCTTTCTTT
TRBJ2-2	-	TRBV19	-	CASSSRVTGELFF	TGTGCCAGTAGTTCGAGGGTTACCGGGGAGCTGTTTTTT
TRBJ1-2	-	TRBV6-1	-	CASSSLGRAYGYTF	TGTGCCAGCAGTTCCCTCGGCAGGGCCTATGGCTACACCTTC
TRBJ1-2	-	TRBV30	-	CAWSLTRLHGYTF	TGTGCCTGGAGTTTAACACGTTTGCATGGCTACACCTTC
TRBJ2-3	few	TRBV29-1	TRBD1	CSAWNRGKPYTDTQYF	TGCAGCGCCTGGAACAGGGGGAAGCCTTACACAGATACGCAGTATTTT
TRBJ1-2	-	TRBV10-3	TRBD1	CAIRPGQGDYGYTF	TGTGCCATCAGGCCGGGACAGGGGGACTATGGCTACACCTTC
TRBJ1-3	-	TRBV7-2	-	CASSLSGGGAGVTIYF	TGTGCCAGCAGCTTATCAGGCGGGGGCGCCGGGGTCACCATATATTTT
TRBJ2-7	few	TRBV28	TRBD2	CATSREAVPFSYEQYF	TGTGCCACCTCCCGGGAGGCAGTTCCCTTCTCCTACGAGCAGTACTTC
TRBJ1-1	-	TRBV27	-	CASTPRGTHQRAFF	TGTGCCAGCACCCCGAGAGGTACCCATCAGAGGGCTTTCTTT
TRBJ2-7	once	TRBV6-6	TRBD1	CASSSPGTGSSEQYF	TGTGCCAGCAGTTCCCCCGGGACAGGGAGCTCCGAGCAGTACTTC
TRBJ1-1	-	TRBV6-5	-	CASSLRENGNTEAFF	TGTGCCAGCAGTTTAAGGGAGAATGGGAACACTGAAGCTTTCTTT
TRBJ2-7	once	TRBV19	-	CASTSTGYEQYF	TGTGCCAGTACCTCGACGGGGTACGAGCAGTACTTC
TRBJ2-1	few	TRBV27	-	CASSYSPYNEQFF	TGTGCCAGCAGTTACAGTCCCTACAATGAGCAGTTCTTC
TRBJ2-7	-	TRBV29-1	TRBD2	CSVETGEGSYEQYF	TGCAGCGTTGAAACGGGGGAGGGGTCCTACGAGCAGTACTTC
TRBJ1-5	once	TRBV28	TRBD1	CASKTTGGLNQPQHF	TGTGCCAGCAAAACAACAGGGGGTCTCAATCAGCCCCAGCATTTT
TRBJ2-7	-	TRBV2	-	CASGGNAGTYDFGQYF	TGTGCCAGCGGAGGCAACGCGGGGACCTACGATTTCGGGCAGTACTTC
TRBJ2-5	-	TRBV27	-	CASSLWTNQETQYF	TGTGCCAGCAGTTTGTGGACTAATCAAGAGACCCAGTACTTC
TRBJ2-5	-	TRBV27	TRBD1	CASRTGVGTQYF	TGTGCCAGCAGGACAGGGGTCGGGACCCAGTACTTC
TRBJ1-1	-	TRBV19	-	CASSINGDTEAFF	TGTGCCAGTAGTATAAACGGAGACACTGAAGCTTTCTTT
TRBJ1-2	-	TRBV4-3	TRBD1	CASSQEGTGGGYTF	TGCGCCAGCAGCCAAGAAGGGACAGGGGGTGGCTACACCTTC
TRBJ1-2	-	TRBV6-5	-	CASSDRNYGYTF	TGTGCCAGCTCTGACAGAAACTATGGCTACACCTTC
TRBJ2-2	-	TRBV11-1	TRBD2	CASSLVIGRDTGELFF	TGTGCCAGCAGCTTAGTGATCGGGAGGGACACCGGGGAGCTGTTTTTT
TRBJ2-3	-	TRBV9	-	CASSVGLDTDTQYF	TGTGCCAGCAGCGTAGGGTTAGACACAGATACGCAGTATTTT
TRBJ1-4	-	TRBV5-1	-	CASSPIGSSNEKLFF	TGCGCCAGCAGCCCAATAGGTTCTAGTAATGAAAAACTGTTTTTT